The 6 T cell receptor beta chains presented below share a single source sample, sequenced in a study of early T cells in non-severe SARS-CoV-2 infection. TCRdb passed the 5' RACE reads through MiXCR, listing each CDR3 protein once. The table includes tens of thousands of distinct CDR3 sequences, 5.5% to 8.5% detected once. The source was whole blood, collected at baseline. Every receptor here comes from an adult who was a healthcare worker with PCR-confirmed SARS-CoV-2 infection or an uninfected control (not recorded which).

V is TRBV20-1 and J is TRBJ2-4; D call uncertain. The CDR3 is made up of 15 amino acids. The germline gives CDR1 DFQATT, CDR2 SNEGSKA (reference sequence). V gave up 0 bases and J gave up 0 bases, with 9 bases separating them. CDR3 loop: CSARDLGGAKNIQYF. CDR3 coding DNA: TGCAGTGCTAGAGATTTGGGCGGAGCCAAAAACATTCAGTACTTC.

The genes are TRBV9 and TRBJ2-2, with TRBD2 identical over 10 bases. Germline V gives CDR1 SGDLS, CDR2 YYNGEE. The CDR3 has 19 residues. Germline trimming cut 0 bases from V and 1 base from J; bases unmatched to any gene: 9. In DNA form, the CDR3 reads TGTGCCAGCAGCGTAGCTACATTAGCGGGGGGAGAGAACACCGGGGAGCTGTTTTTT. This sequence encodes CASSVATLAGGENTGELFF.

This clonotype was counted at least ten times. The chain combines TRBV20-1 with TRBJ2-7, with 7 bases identical to TRBD1. J lost 7 bases, V lost 3 bases, and 12 bases had no gene match. The CDR3 length is 14 residues. CDR1 is DFQATT, CDR2 SNEGSKA, per germline (reference sequence). The CDR3 here is CSASDGQEVREQYF. CDR3 in DNA: TGCAGTGCTAGTGACGGACAGGAGGTGAGGGAGCAGTACTTC.

The table lists this clonotype with many counts. The DNA is omitted, as the CDR3 cannot be located on it reliably, and the CDR3 follows TCRdb's listing. The chain recombines TRBV20-1 with TRBJ1-4. The CDR3 is 17 residues long, counting both termini. CDR1 is DFQATT, CDR2 SNEGSKA, per germline (reference sequence). The CDR3 is CSARGGYRALEAKNCFF.

The rearrangement uses TRBV18 and TRBJ2-1, with 7 bases that match TRBD1. CDR3 length: 16 residues. CDR1 is KGHSH, CDR2 LQKENI, per germline. After removal of 0 bases from V and 5 bases from J, the junction contained 7 bases not matched to a gene. Here the CDR3 reads CASSPPGQKSNNEQFF. Here the CDR3 DNA reads TGTGCCAGCTCACCACCGGGACAGAAGTCGAACAATGAGCAGTTCTTC.

Ten or more counts support this clonotype. The chain has TRBV7-6 and TRBJ2-7; D ambiguous. The CDR3 covers 14 residues. The germline gives CDR1 SGHVS, CDR2 FNYEAQ. The V gene lost 0 bases and the J gene lost 4 bases, with 10 bases spanning the gap. CDR3 loop: CASSLAPSSYEQYF. CDR3 DNA: TGTGCCAGCAGCTTAGCCCCTTCGAGTTACGAGCAGTACTTC.